The 11 T cell receptor beta chains in this list originate from one sample, sequenced in a study of response to subunit inactivated influenza vaccine. A single record per CDR3 protein comes from TCRdb applying MiXCR to the RT-PCR reads. The sample holds 500,000 or so distinct CDR3 sequences; more than 15% are singletons and the top ten take 3% to 3.5%. The sequenced sample was CD4+ T cells sorted from PBMCs, obtained around 25 months after vaccination. All receptors derive from a man aged 45 to 75 who received an inactivated influenza vaccine.

The V gene is TRBV6-1, the J gene TRBJ1-5, with D unclear. CDR3 size: 13 residues. The ends were cut back, 6 bases at V and 6 bases at J, with 12 bases in the middle. CDR1 is MNHNS, CDR2 SASEGT, per germline. The CDR3 nucleotides read TGTGCCAGCAGCAGCCATGAAACTCAGCCCCAGCATTTT. It encodes CASSSHETQPQHF.

This clonotype was observed many times. The chain is built from TRBV13 and TRBJ2-1, with unresolved D. The V and J ends lost 1 base and 5 bases respectively, with 9 bases between them. Germline V lookup: CDR1 PRHDT, CDR2 FYEKMQ (reference sequence). CDR3 size: 14 residues. The CDR3 reads CASSLVPINNEQFF. CDR3 DNA sequence: TGTGCCAGCAGCTTAGTTCCGATTAACAATGAGCAGTTCTTC.

This clonotype was counted many times. The chain couples TRBV4-2 to TRBJ2-7, with a possible D match to TRBD2 (6 bases). Germline loops: CDR1 LGHNA, CDR2 YNFKEQ. The CDR3 extends over 14 amino acids. V dropped 1 base and J dropped 3 bases, with 10 bases sitting between them. CDR3 sequence: CASSQGLGDYEQYF. The DNA for the CDR3 is TGTGCCAGCAGCCAAGGACTAGGGGACTACGAGCAGTACTTC.

J is TRBJ1-5 and V is TRBV10-1; no clear D. V lost 0 bases, J lost 0 bases, and 3 bases lay in between. The germline CDR1 and CDR2 sequences are WNHNN and SYGVQD (reference sequence). The CDR3 consists of 14 residues. The CDR3 here is CASSESNSNQPQHF. The CDR3 DNA reads TGCGCCAGCAGTGAGTCGAATAGCAATCAGCCCCAGCATTTT.

The chain employs TRBV3-1 and TRBJ1-2; weak D call: TRBD1 (5 bases). This CDR3 contains 16 residues. Trimming left V 4 bases short and J 0 bases short, with 15 bases between. Looked up from germline, CDR1 is LGHDT and CDR2 is YNNKEL (reference sequence). CDR3 in amino acids: CASSPFDSLANYGYTF. Here the CDR3 DNA reads TGTGCCAGCAGCCCGTTCGACAGTTTAGCTAACTATGGCTACACCTTC.

The genes are TRBV10-3 and TRBJ1-1; 8 bases fit TRBD1. V was clipped by 7 bases and J by 11 bases; unmatched bases: 9. The CDR3 spans 12 residues. Germline CDR1 reads ENHRY; CDR2 reads SYGVKD. The CDR3 sequence is CAIMSQGARAFF. The DNA for the CDR3 is TGTGCCATCATGTCTCAGGGGGCTAGGGCTTTCTTT.

The sample holds a few counts of this clonotype. The J gene is TRBJ2-5, the V gene TRBV19; TRBD1 matches 8 bases. The V gene's germline CDR1 is LNHDA and CDR2 SQIVND (reference sequence). The V segment lost 5 bases and the J segment 1 base; nucleotides outside the gene matches: 6. CDR3 size: 15 residues. The CDR3 coding sequence is TGTGCCAGTAGTCACAGGACAGGGTCCCAAGAGACCCAGTACTTC. Residues: CASSHRTGSQETQYF.

This clonotype was counted between two and nine times. This rearrangement joins TRBV24-1 to TRBJ2-7; weak D call: TRBD1 (5 bases). This CDR3 contains 16 residues. V lost 6 bases to trimming and J lost 1 base, with 18 bases between them. Looked up from germline, CDR1 is KGHDR and CDR2 is SFDVKD. The CDR3 is CATSPGAGKFSYEQYF. The DNA of the CDR3 is TGTGCCACCAGTCCCGGCGCAGGGAAATTTTCCTACGAGCAGTACTTC.

The chain uses TRBV10-3 and TRBJ1-6; D is uncertain. The germline gives CDR1 ENHRY, CDR2 SYGVKD. This CDR3 is 15 amino acids long. V was pared by 9 bases and J by 0 bases, with 12 bases between. The CDR3 DNA is TGTGCCATTGCGGACGGAAACTCCTATAATTCACCCCTCCACTTT. It translates to CAIADGNSYNSPLHF.

The rearrangement links TRBV5-1 to TRBJ2-3, with D unresolved. The CDR3 is made up of 16 amino acids. The V gene's germline CDR1 is SGHRS and CDR2 YFSETQ. V was cut by 0 bases and J by 0 bases, with 11 bases left in between. CDR3 residues: CASSLALGSSTDTQYF. Written as DNA, the CDR3 is TGCGCCAGCAGCTTGGCCCTGGGTTCTAGCACAGATACGCAGTATTTT.

On this clonotype itself: A much larger clone is a single base away; this may be a read error. The gene calls are TRBV10-3 and TRBJ2-3, with TRBD2 identical over 9 bases. Germline V lookup: CDR1 ENHRY, CDR2 SYGVKD. The V and J ends lost 6 bases and 4 bases, in that order; junction bases with no gene match: 8. The CDR3 loop spans 15 amino acids. The CDR3 coding sequence is TGTGCCATCAGACCGGGCGGGGGGGCCTCAGATACGCAGTATTTT. Its translation: CAIRPGGGASDTQYF.